The T cell receptor (beta chain) under discussion was sequenced for a study of patients and donors after allogeneic stem cell transplantation. Losses at the gene ends were 5 bases for V and 7 bases for J; bases not matched to a gene: 9. The length of the CDR3 is 17 residues. Germline values: CDR1 SEHNR, CDR2 FQNEAQ (reference sequence). TCRdb processed the RT-PCR reads anew with MiXCR; each CDR3 protein has one entry. This sample has some 9,800 distinct CDR3 sequences, with 5.9% found just once. Sample share makes this clonotype medium-sized (0.01 to 0.1%). This receptor was taken from a human donor who was either an allogeneic HSCT recipient or a stem cell or donor lymphocyte infusion donor (not recorded which). It is not recorded whose cells these are; they may come from a transplant donor. The specimen was blood, either unsorted or a sorted T cell fraction (not recorded which). The chain couples TRBV7-9 to TRBJ2-1; TRBD2 agrees at 15 bases. This chain's CDR3 is CASSQGVGTSGRNEQFF. The CDR3 nucleotides are TGTGCCAGCAGCCAGGGGGTCGGGACTAGCGGGAGGAATGAGCAGTTCTTC.